The rows below give T cell receptor beta chains drawn from one sample of a study of PD-1 blockade in classical Hodgkin lymphoma. Sequencing was performed with immunoSEQ multiplex PCR; in TCRdb, only in-frame clones are kept and a portion is missing. The repertoire holds over 50,000 clones, with more than 75% as singletons. Sequences were derived from peripheral blood mononuclear cells (PBMCs), sampled before the fourth cycle of nivolumab. These receptors were collected from a human donor with classical Hodgkin lymphoma. The CDR3 runs from the conserved cysteine through the conserved F or W. Each record gives: J gene, V gene, CDR3 protein.

J: TRBJ1-5; V: TRBV7-3; CDR3: CATAGSGKNEGQPQHF
J: TRBJ2-1; V: TRBV6-6; CDR3: CASSSKRETNEQFF
J: TRBJ2-7; V: TRBV19; CDR3: CASSIALGLAGREYEQYF
J: TRBJ1-4; V: TRBV18; CDR3: CASSPRTGGGEKLFF
J: TRBJ2-3; V: TRBV5-5; CDR3: CASSLGTRIGIAQYF
J: TRBJ1-6; V: TRBV5-6; CDR3: CASSLWGNSPLHF
J: TRBJ2-7; V: TRBV28; CDR3: CASSSPPTGDPYEQYF
J: TRBJ2-2; V: TRBV6-5; CDR3: CASNRGLAGGGELFF
J: TRBJ1-1; V: TRBV28; CDR3: CASRNPSRQGDTEAFF
J: TRBJ2-6; V: TRBV5-1; CDR3: CASSQDRVDGANVLTF
J: TRBJ1-1; V: TRBV4-1; CDR3: CASSHNRVGSTEAFF
J: TRBJ2-5; V: TRBV7-8; CDR3: CASSLDKASGFQETQYF
J: TRBJ2-3; V: TRBV7-7; CDR3: CASSLPRTRYTDTQYF
J: TRBJ2-7; V: TRBV29-1; CDR3: CSVENPTGGIYEQYF
J: TRBJ2-6; V: TRBV4-3; CDR3: CASSQDAPGGSGANVLTF
J: TRBJ2-3; V: TRBV27; CDR3: CASSPAVTSTDTQYF
J: TRBJ2-7; V: TRBV5-1; CDR3: CASSSGTGSYEQYF
J: TRBJ1-5; V: TRBV29-1; CDR3: CSGKPPGLKNAAYSNQPQHF
J: TRBJ2-7; V: TRBV21-1; CDR3: CASSKTTSGGAYCEQYF
J: TRBJ2-1; V: TRBV5-6; CDR3: CASSRVFEQFF
J: TRBJ2-7; V: TRBV19; CDR3: CASKGYRSGEQYF
J: TRBJ2-3; V: TRBV5-5; CDR3: CASSVLGSTDTQYF
J: TRBJ2-6; V: TRBV5-7; CDR3: CASSISEANVLTF
J: TRBJ2-7; V: TRBV6-9; CDR3: CASSPPRRSYEQYF
J: TRBJ2-1; V: TRBV6-5; CDR3: CATKVGLANEQFF
J: TRBJ2-1; V: TRBV7-3; CDR3: CASSLGTSGAGYNEQFF
J: TRBJ2-1; V: TRBV7-2; CDR3: CASSLRDRAHNEQFF
J: TRBJ2-5; V: TRBV5-4; CDR3: CASSLDGRGETQYF
J: TRBJ2-2; V: TRBV6-5; CDR3: CASRPGHSNTGELFF
J: TRBJ2-3; V: TRBV9; CDR3: CASSVFGFGTSGGRDTQYF
J: TRBJ2-2; V: TRBV6-6; CDR3: CASSYELEAGELFF
J: TRBJ2-3; V: TRBV5-4; CDR3: CASRTQGAGDTQYF
J: TRBJ2-2; V: TRBV5-1; CDR3: CASSLRETGELFF